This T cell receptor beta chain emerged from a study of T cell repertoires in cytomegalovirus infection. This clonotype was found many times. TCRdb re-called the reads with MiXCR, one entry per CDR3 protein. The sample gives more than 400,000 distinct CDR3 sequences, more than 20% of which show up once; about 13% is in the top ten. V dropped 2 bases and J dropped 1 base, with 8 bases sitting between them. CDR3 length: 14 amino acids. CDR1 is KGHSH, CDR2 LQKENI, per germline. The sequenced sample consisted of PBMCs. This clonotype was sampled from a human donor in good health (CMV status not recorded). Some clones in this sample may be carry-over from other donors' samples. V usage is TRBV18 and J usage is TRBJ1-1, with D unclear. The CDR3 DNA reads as TGTGCCAGCTCACCAGGGCAGCAGAACACTGAAGCTTTCTTT. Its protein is CASSPGQQNTEAFF.